The 17 T cell receptor beta chains listed next were all sequenced from one sample in a study of identical twins. TCRdb reprocessed the 5' RACE reads via MiXCR and lists one record per CDR3 protein. The sample carries 200,000 to 300,000 distinct CDR3 sequences, approximately 7.3% recorded once. Separately, the same data were catalogued under a study of yellow fever vaccine responses in identical twins.

Sequenced sample: CD8+ T cells sorted from blood. The receptors shown here come from a woman aged 18-30 years in good health.

This clonotype was seen a handful of times. This chain joins TRBV6-1 and TRBJ2-5, with 10 bases fitting TRBD2. CDR3 length: 17 amino acids. CDR1 is MNHNS and CDR2 is SASEGT in the germline V gene. V dropped 6 bases and J dropped 3; count of bases not matched to a gene: 13. The CDR3 DNA reads TGTGCCAGCAGCCCAGGACTAGCGGCGAATACAGAAGAGACCCAGTACTTC. This sequence encodes CASSPGLAANTEETQYF.

This clonotype has ten or more counts. This chain connects TRBV20-1 to TRBJ2-1; no reliable D call. The germline V and J ends were trimmed by 3 bases and 8 bases, with 8 bases remaining between them. CDR3 length equals 11 residues. The germline V gene has CDR1 DFQATT and CDR2 SNEGSKA (reference sequence). The CDR3 coding sequence is TGCAGTGCTAGTTTGATCGATGAGCAGTTCTTC. It yields the protein CSASLIDEQFF.

The chain joins TRBV13 to TRBJ2-7, with 7 bases lining up with TRBD2. V lost 5 bases, J lost 2 bases, and 6 bases stayed unmatched. CDR3 length: 14 amino acids. Germline V gene lookup returns CDR1 PRHDT and CDR2 FYEKMQ (reference sequence). CDR3 bases: TGTGCCAGCAGCACAGGACTAGGAACCTACGAGCAGTACTTC. This sequence encodes CASSTGLGTYEQYF.

This clonotype was seen many times. V is TRBV12-3 or TRBV12-4 and J is TRBJ2-3; a possible D gene is TRBD2 (5 bases). The CDR3 loop spans 15 amino acids. Between the trimmed V and J ends, which lost 6 bases and 2 bases, there was a span of 15 bases. CDR3 in amino acids: CASSLTGTYTDTQYF. CDR3 bases: TGTGCCAGCAGCCTCACGGGAACATACACAGATACGCAGTATTTT.

The chain joins TRBV11-2 to TRBJ2-7, with a tentative D call TRBD2 (5 bases). Germline values: CDR1 SGHAT, CDR2 FQNNGV. The CDR3 runs to 13 residues. V lost 5 bases to trimming and J lost 0 bases, with 8 bases between them. The CDR3 DNA reads as TGTGCCAGCAGCCCTGGACTCTCCTACGAGCAGTACGTC. Protein sequence: CASSPGLSYEQYV.

This clonotype was seen at least ten times. The rearrangement links TRBV6-2 or TRBV6-3 to TRBJ2-1, with D unresolved. Germline V lookup: CDR1 MNHEY, CDR2 SVGEGT. The germline V and J ends were trimmed by 2 bases and 7 bases, with 12 bases remaining between them. The CDR3 covers 14 residues. The CDR3 loop reads CASSYGVEGNEQFF. DNA for the CDR3: TGTGCCAGCAGTTACGGGGTCGAAGGTAATGAGCAGTTCTTC.

The J gene is TRBJ2-5, the V gene TRBV7-6; TRBD2 matches at 8 bases. V was pared by 3 bases and J by 5 bases, with 8 bases of the junction left unmatched. CDR1 is SGHVS and CDR2 is FNYEAQ in the germline V gene. This CDR3 comprises 15 residues. The CDR3: CASSFFSGEIETQYF. DNA of the CDR3: TGTGCCAGCAGCTTTTTTAGCGGGGAAATCGAGACCCAGTACTTC.

The chain joins TRBV6-4 to TRBJ1-1, with 10 bases aligning to TRBD1. This CDR3 is built from 12 residues. With 6 bases clipped from V and 9 bases from J, the junction kept 4 bases outside the gene matches. Germline lookup yields CDR1 MRHNA and CDR2 SNTAGT. This chain's CDR3 is CASREGQGKAFF. The CDR3 nucleotides are TGTGCCAGCAGGGAGGGACAGGGGAAAGCTTTCTTT.

This clonotype was counted between two and nine times. This chain joins TRBV12-3 or TRBV12-4 and TRBJ2-1; TRBD2 aligns across 9 bases. This CDR3 has 15 residues. With V trimmed by 6 bases and J by 6 bases, 9 bases remained unmatched. CDR3 residues: CASSNSRTSVNEQFF. The CDR3 bases are TGTGCCAGCAGCAACAGTCGGACTAGCGTCAATGAGCAGTTCTTC.

This rearrangement joins TRBV11-2 to TRBJ2-1; no clear D. The CDR3 sequence is 14 residues long. From germline, CDR1 is SGHAT and CDR2 FQNNGV. Deletions cut 1 base from V and 6 bases from J, with 10 bases between. In DNA, the CDR3 is TGTGCCAGCAGCTTAGTTTTACAGATCAATGAGCAGTTCTTC. Its translation: CASSLVLQINEQFF.

This clonotype was observed many times. V usage is TRBV10-3 and J usage is TRBJ2-1; D is possibly TRBD2 (5 bases). Between the trimmed V and J ends, which lost 3 bases and 0 bases, there was a span of 9 bases. Germline CDR1 reads ENHRY; CDR2 reads SYGVKD. The CDR3 runs to 15 residues. The CDR3 loop is CAISEEGASYNEQFF. Here the CDR3 DNA reads TGTGCCATCAGTGAAGAGGGAGCCTCCTACAATGAGCAGTTCTTC.

The table lists this clonotype with many counts. The V gene is TRBV12-3 or TRBV12-4, the J gene TRBJ1-5; D is perhaps TRBD1 (6 bases). V shed 6 bases and J shed 4 bases, with 16 bases lying between them. The CDR3 consists of 15 residues. The CDR3 DNA follows: TGTGCCAGCAGCCCCGCCGGGACAAGTAATCAGCCCCAGCATTTT. Residues: CASSPAGTSNQPQHF.

The rearrangement links TRBV12-3 or TRBV12-4 to TRBJ2-1; TRBD1 matches at 11 bases. CDR3 length: 16 amino acids. V gave up 3 bases and J gave up 8 bases; unmatched junction bases: 9. CDR3 sequence: CASSFPGTGGIDEQFF. In DNA, the CDR3 is TGTGCCAGCAGTTTTCCCGGGACAGGGGGAATTGATGAGCAGTTCTTC.

The rearrangement joins TRBV4-1 to TRBJ2-7, with TRBD1 as a possible D gene (6 bases). V lost 4 bases, J lost 7 bases, and 20 bases lay in between. The germline gives CDR1 MGHRA, CDR2 YSYEKL. The CDR3 length is 15 residues. CDR3 in DNA: TGCGCCAGCAGCCGCCTCACAGGGTCCGACGTGGAGCAGTACTTC. Protein sequence: CASSRLTGSDVEQYF.

The V call is TRBV7-3, the J call TRBJ2-7, with 14 bases that match TRBD2. V gave up 1 base and J gave up 3 bases; unmatched junction bases: 26. This CDR3 region has 24 residues. Germline values: CDR1 SGHTA, CDR2 FQGTGA. CDR3 region: CASSLRSRTGGEPGLAGEVYEQYF. CDR3 nucleotides: TGTGCCAGCAGCTTAAGGTCCCGCACAGGGGGCGAACCGGGACTAGCGGGAGAGGTCTACGAGCAGTACTTC.

The chain has TRBV28 and TRBJ2-1, with 9 bases lining up with TRBD1. V lost 5 bases to trimming and J lost 2 bases; unmatched junction nucleotides: 4. This CDR3 is built from 15 residues. CDR1 is MDHEN and CDR2 is SYDVKM in the germline V gene. The CDR3 DNA reads TGTGCCAGCAGTAGGGACAGGGCTCCCTACAATGAGCAGTTCTTC. This encodes CASSRDRAPYNEQFF.

The chain is built from TRBV12-3 or TRBV12-4 and TRBJ2-1; perhaps TRBD2 as D (5 bases). The CDR3 is made up of 13 amino acids. V was cut by 6 bases and J by 8 bases, with 14 bases left in between. The CDR3 loop reads CASSLGSAHEQFF. The CDR3 DNA follows: TGTGCCAGCAGCCTAGGGAGTGCCCATGAGCAGTTCTTC.